These T cell receptor beta chains were read from a single sample in a study of T-cell reconstitution after alpha-beta-depleted transplantation in children. TCRdb recomputed calls from the PCR reads with MiXCR, one row per CDR3 protein. The sample records about 240,000 distinct CDR3 sequences, 20% to 30% being singletons. The source was PBMCs, collected before TCRalphabeta/CD19-depleted stem cell transplant. The receptors come from a girl aged 2-10 years with Fanconi anemia, due to receive a stem cell transplant. CDR3s leave out the opening cysteine and the closing phenylalanine or tryptophan. A D gene is named only where the DNA matches it firmly.

CDR3,D,V,J
SARNEQF,-,TRBV20-1,TRBJ2-1
ASSRQGASDEQY,TRBD1,TRBV5-5,TRBJ2-7
ASSWQGGEQF,-,TRBV5-6,TRBJ2-1
ASKRGTYEQY,TRBD2,TRBV28,TRBJ2-7
SVEDRLAMFHEQF,-,TRBV29-1,TRBJ2-1
ASSLDGGHHYEQY,-,TRBV7-2,TRBJ2-7
ASSHGQIYGYT,-,TRBV18,TRBJ1-2
ASSSTGGRFETQY,TRBD1,TRBV12-3/TRBV12-4,TRBJ2-5
SVEKGGGTYNEQF,-,TRBV29-1,TRBJ2-1
ASSLLPGQGAYNEQF,TRBD1,TRBV27,TRBJ2-1
ASSLGEGSDEQY,-,TRBV7-9,TRBJ2-7
ASSLMMRTLGEQY,-,TRBV12-3/TRBV12-4,TRBJ2-7
ASSSLGHTYEQY,-,TRBV5-1,TRBJ2-7
ASSLSSGGSYEQY,TRBD2,TRBV27,TRBJ2-7
ASSAGHAGNTIY,-,TRBV27,TRBJ1-3
SVGGSSPSSYNEQF,-,TRBV29-1,TRBJ2-1
ASMSGTSYSNEQY,TRBD2,TRBV6-1,TRBJ2-7
ASSSLTSGNTGELF,TRBD2,TRBV5-1,TRBJ2-2
ASSILTGAGVGNEQF,TRBD1,TRBV28,TRBJ2-1
ASSLRVLGTDTQY,-,TRBV28,TRBJ2-3
ASSYSRTGELF,-,TRBV6-2/TRBV6-3,TRBJ2-2
SVTPGAGLNTGELF,-,TRBV29-1,TRBJ2-2